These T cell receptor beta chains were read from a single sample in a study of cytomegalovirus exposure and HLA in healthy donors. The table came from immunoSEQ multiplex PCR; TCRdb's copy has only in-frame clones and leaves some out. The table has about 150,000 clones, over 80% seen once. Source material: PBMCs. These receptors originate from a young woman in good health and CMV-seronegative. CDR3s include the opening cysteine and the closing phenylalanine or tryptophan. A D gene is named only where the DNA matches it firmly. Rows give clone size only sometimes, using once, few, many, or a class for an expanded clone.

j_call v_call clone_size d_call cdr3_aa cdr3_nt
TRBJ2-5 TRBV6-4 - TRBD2 CASSDSKVRGGGTQYF TGTGCCAGCAGTGACTCGAAGGTCCGCGGGGGGGGAACCCAGTACTTC
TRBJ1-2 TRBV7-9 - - CASSPTTREETDYGYTF TGTGCCAGCAGCCCCACCACCAGAGAGGAGACTGACTATGGCTACACCTTC
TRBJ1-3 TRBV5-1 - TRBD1 CASSAGTGNPSGNTIYF TGCGCCAGCAGCGCAGGGACAGGGAATCCCTCTGGAAACACCATATATTTT
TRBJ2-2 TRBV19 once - CASHTGTRGTGELFF TGTGCCAGCCACACAGGGACGCGAGGCACCGGGGAGCTGTTTTTT
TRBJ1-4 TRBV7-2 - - CASSSLPIQDRNEKLFF TGTGCCAGCAGCTCCCTACCTATACAGGACCGTAATGAAAAACTGTTTTTT
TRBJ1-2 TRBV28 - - CASSPLKGVGNYGYTF TGTGCCAGCAGTCCCCTAAAGGGAGTAGGGAATTATGGCTACACCTTC
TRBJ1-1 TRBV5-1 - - CASSLAAAGDTEAFF TGCGCCAGCAGCTTGGCGGCAGCCGGGGACACTGAAGCTTTCTTT
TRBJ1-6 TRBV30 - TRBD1 CAWSGQGYSPLHF TGTGCCTGGTCGGGACAGGGGTATTCACCCCTCCACTTT
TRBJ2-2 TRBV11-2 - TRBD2 CASSLLAGAGELFF TGTGCCAGCAGCTTACTTGCGGGGGCCGGGGAGCTGTTTTTT
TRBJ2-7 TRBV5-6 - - CASSSDYSYEQYF TGTGCCAGCAGCTCGGACTACTCCTACGAGCAGTACTTC
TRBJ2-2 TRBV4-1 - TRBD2 CASSLLAGAGGTGELFF TGCGCCAGCAGCCTGCTAGCGGGGGCCGGGGGCACCGGGGAGCTGTTTTTT
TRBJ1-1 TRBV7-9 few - CASSLRYTEAFF TGTGCCAGCAGCTTACGGTACACTGAAGCTTTCTTT
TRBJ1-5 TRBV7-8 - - CASSPRIQGGYQPQHF TGTGCCAGCAGCCCTAGGATCCAGGGTGGGTATCAGCCCCAGCATTTT
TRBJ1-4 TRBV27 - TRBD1 CASSRDNRDRGEKLFF TGTGCCAGCAGTCGCGATAACCGGGACAGGGGTGAAAAACTGTTTTTT
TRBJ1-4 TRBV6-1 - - CASSGQDRFREKLFF TGTGCCAGCAGTGGCCAAGACAGGTTTCGTGAAAAACTGTTTTTT
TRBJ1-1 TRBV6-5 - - CASSPRQSEAFF TGTGCCAGCAGCCCTCGACAGTCTGAAGCTTTCTTT
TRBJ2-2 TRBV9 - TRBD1 CASSNRGANTGELFF TGTGCCAGCAGCAACAGGGGGGCGAACACCGGGGAGCTGTTTTTT
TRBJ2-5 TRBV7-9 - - CASSSPDSDRLGETQYF TGTGCCAGCAGCTCACCTGACTCCGACAGGTTAGGGGAGACCCAGTACTTC
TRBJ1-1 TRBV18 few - CASSPADRSPEAFF TGTGCCAGCTCACCGGCGGACAGATCCCCTGAAGCTTTCTTT
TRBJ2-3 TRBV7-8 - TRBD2 CASSLSFRSGSPTDTQYF TGTGCCAGCAGCTTAAGTTTCCGTAGCGGGAGCCCCACAGATACGCAGTATTTT
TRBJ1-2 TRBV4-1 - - CASSQDSQGLGYTF TGTGCCAGCAGCCAAGATTCCCAGGGGCTTGGCTACACCTTC
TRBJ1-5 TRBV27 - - CASSLWPNDQPQHF TGTGCCAGCAGTTTGTGGCCGAACGATCAGCCCCAGCATTTT
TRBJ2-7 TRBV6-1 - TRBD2 CASSEESGGAYEQYF TGTGCCAGCAGTGAAGAGAGCGGGGGGGCCTACGAGCAGTACTTC
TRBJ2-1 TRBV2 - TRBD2 CASSTSGGYNEQFF TGTGCCAGCAGCACTAGCGGGGGGTACAATGAGCAGTTCTTC
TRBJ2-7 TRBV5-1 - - CASSLDRESYEQYF TGCGCCAGCAGCTTGGACAGGGAGTCCTACGAGCAGTACTTC
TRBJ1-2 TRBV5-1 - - CASSLGGKIAPNYGYTF TGCGCCAGCAGCTTGGGCGGGAAAATCGCCCCGAACTATGGCTACACCTTC
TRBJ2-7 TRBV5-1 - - CASGDSYEQYF TGCGCCAGTGGCGACTCCTACGAGCAGTACTTC
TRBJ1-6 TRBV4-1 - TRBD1 CASSQGTGGKSLHF TGCGCCAGCAGCCAAGGGACAGGGGGCAAATCCCTCCACTTT
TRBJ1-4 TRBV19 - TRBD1 CARYRDRANEKLFF TGTGCCAGGTACCGGGACAGGGCAAATGAAAAACTGTTTTTT
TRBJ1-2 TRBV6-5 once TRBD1 CASSLTGPDYGYTF TGTGCCAGCAGTTTGACAGGGCCAGACTATGGCTACACCTTC
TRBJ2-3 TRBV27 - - CASSLEAGTDTQYF TGTGCCAGCAGTTTAGAGGCAGGCACAGATACGCAGTATTTT
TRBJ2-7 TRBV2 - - CASSDIGEGTYEQYF TGTGCCAGCAGTGATATCGGAGAAGGAACATACGAGCAGTACTTC
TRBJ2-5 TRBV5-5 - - CASSRGWETQYF TGTGCCAGCAGTCGGGGTTGGGAGACCCAGTACTTC
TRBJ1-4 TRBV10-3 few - CAISEQGLGEKLFF TGTGCCATCAGTGAGCAGGGTTTGGGAGAAAAACTGTTTTTT
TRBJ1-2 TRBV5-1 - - CASSSGPPSVPDRNYGYTF TGCGCCAGCAGCTCCGGGCCCCCTTCTGTCCCAGACAGGAACTATGGCTACACCTTC
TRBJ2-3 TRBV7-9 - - CASSPEGARDTQYF TGTGCCAGCAGCCCGGAAGGGGCTCGGGATACGCAGTATTTT
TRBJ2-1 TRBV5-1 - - CASGSGSSYNEQFF TGCGCCAGCGGTAGCGGAAGCTCCTACAATGAGCAGTTCTTC
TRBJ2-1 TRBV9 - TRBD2 CASSVTSGGSHPFF TGTGCCAGCAGCGTCACTAGCGGGGGGTCCCACCCGTTCTTC
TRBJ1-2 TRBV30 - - CAWSGTELYGYTF TGTGCCTGGAGCGGGACTGAGTTATATGGCTACACCTTC
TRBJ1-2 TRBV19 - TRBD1 CASSWKGGTGYTF TGTGCCAGTAGTTGGAAAGGGGGCACTGGCTACACCTTC
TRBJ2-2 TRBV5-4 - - CASSLTGRTGELFF TGTGCCAGCAGCTTGACAGGGCGTACCGGGGAGCTGTTTTTT
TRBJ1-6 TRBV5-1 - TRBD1 CASSPGQGMNSPLHF TGCGCCAGCAGCCCCGGACAGGGGATGAATTCACCCCTCCACTTT
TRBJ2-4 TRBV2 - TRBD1 CASSGDRGAKNIQYF TGTGCCAGCAGCGGGGACAGGGGAGCCAAAAACATTCAGTACTTC
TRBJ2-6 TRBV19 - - CASSKDINSGANVLTF TGTGCCAGTAGTAAGGACATAAACTCTGGGGCCAACGTCCTGACTTTC
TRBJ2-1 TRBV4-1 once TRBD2 CASSQGRGGLDEQFF TGCGCCAGCAGCCAAGGGCGGGGGGGCCTCGATGAGCAGTTCTTC
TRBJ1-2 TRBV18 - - CASSPLEGWHGYTF TGTGCCAGCTCACCACTTGAGGGTTGGCATGGCTACACCTTC
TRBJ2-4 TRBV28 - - CASTSPPVAKNIQYF TGTGCCAGCACATCGCCCCCAGTAGCCAAAAACATTCAGTACTTC
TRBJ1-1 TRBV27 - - CASSRPGRNTEAFF TGTGCCAGCAGCCGCCCAGGGCGGAACACTGAAGCTTTCTTT
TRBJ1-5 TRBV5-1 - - CASSVTGFNQPQHF TGCGCCAGCAGCGTTACAGGGTTCAATCAGCCCCAGCATTTT
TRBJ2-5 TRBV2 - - CASNLHPGTQYF TGTGCCAGCAACCTCCATCCGGGGACCCAGTACTTC
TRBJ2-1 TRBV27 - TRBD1 CASISGTGPYNEQFF TGTGCCAGCATTTCCGGGACAGGGCCCTACAATGAGCAGTTCTTC
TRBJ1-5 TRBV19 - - CASSTQGSNQPQHF TGTGCCAGTAGTACACAGGGAAGCAATCAGCCCCAGCATTTT
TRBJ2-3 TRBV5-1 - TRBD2 CASSGTSGGSTDTQYF TGCGCCAGCAGCGGGACTTCGGGGGGAAGCACAGATACGCAGTATTTT
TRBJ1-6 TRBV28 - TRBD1 CASKSGQGGSPLHF TGTGCCAGCAAATCGGGACAGGGTGGCTCACCCCTCCACTTT
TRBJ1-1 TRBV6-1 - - CASEKGQLNTEAFF TGTGCCAGCGAGAAGGGGCAATTGAACACTGAAGCTTTCTTT